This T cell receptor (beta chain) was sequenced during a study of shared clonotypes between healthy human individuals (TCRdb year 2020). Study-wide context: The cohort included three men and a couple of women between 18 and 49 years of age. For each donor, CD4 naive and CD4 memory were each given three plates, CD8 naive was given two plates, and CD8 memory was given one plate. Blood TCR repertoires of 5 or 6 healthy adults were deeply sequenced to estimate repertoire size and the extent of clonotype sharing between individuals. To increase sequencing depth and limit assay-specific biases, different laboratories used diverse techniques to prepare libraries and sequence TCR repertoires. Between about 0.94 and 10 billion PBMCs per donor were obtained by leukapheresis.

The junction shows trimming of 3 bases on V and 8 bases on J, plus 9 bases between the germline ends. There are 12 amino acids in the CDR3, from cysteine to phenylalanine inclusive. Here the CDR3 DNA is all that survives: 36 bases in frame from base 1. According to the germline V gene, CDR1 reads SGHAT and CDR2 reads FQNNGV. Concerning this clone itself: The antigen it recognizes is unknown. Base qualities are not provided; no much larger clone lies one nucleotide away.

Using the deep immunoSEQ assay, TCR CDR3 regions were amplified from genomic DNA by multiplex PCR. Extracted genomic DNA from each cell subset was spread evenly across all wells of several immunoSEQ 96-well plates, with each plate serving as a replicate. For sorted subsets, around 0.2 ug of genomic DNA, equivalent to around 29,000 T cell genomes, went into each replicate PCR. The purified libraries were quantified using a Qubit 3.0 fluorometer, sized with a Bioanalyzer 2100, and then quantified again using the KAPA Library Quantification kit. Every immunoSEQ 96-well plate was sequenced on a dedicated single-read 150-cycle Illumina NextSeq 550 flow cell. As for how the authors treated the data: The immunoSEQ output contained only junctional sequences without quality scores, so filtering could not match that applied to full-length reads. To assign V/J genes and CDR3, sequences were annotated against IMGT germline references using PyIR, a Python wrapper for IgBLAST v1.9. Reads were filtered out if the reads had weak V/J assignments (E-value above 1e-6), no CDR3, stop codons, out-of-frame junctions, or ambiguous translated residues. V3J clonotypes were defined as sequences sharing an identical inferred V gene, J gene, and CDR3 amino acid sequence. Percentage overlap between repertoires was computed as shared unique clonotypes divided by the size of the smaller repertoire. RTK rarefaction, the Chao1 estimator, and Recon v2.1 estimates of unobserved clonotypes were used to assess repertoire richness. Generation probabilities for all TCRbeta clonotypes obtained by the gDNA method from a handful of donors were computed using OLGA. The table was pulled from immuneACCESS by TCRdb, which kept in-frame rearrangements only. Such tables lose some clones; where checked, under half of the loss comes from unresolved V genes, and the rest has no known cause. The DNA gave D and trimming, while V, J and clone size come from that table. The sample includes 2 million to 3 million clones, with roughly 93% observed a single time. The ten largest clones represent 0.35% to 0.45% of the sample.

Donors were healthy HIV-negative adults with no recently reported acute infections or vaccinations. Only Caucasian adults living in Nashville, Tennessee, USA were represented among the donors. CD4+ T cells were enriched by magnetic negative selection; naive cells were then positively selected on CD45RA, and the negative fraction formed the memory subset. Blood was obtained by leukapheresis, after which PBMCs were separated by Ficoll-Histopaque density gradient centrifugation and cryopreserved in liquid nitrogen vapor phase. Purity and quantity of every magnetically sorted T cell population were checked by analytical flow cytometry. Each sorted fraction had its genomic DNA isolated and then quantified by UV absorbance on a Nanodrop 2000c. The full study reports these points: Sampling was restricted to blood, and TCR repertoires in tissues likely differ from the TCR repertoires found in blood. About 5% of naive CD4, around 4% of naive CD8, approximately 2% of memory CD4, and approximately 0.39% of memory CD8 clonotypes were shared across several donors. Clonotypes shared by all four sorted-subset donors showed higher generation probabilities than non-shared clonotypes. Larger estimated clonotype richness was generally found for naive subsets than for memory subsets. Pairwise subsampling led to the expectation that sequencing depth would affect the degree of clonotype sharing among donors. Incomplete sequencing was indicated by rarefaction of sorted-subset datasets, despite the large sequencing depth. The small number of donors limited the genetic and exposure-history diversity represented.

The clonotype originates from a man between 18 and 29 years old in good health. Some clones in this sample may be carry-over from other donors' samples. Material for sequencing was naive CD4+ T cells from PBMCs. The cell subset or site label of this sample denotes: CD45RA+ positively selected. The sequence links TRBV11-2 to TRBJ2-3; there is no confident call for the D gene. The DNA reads TGTGCCAGCAGCTTGAATTATGTTACGCAGTATTTT. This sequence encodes CASSLNYVTQYF. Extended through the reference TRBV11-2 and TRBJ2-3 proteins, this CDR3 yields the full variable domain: EAGVAQSPRYKIIEKRQSVAFWCNPISGHATLYWYQQILGQGPKLLIQFQNNGVVDDSQLPKDRFSAERLKGVDSTLKIQPAKLEDSAVYLCASSLNYVTQYFGPGTRLTVL.